The rows below give T cell receptor beta chains drawn from one sample of a study of blood T cells in healthy people across ages. TCRdb processed the 5' RACE reads anew with MiXCR; each CDR3 protein has one entry. The table has about 400,000 distinct CDR3 sequences, about 55% seen once. Sequencing used blood. The receptors come from a man aged 55-75 years in good health. Both conserved end residues are part of each CDR3. D genes are given only for firm matches. Rows may omit the clone size; those that give it use once, few, many or a size class.

TRBJ2-3 NA TRBV12-3/TRBV12-4 few 13 CACRGSYTDTQYF TGTGCCTGCCGGGGGTCCTACACAGATACGCAGTATTTT
TRBJ1-5 NA TRBV20-1 NA 14 CSAGHTGPNQPQHF TGCAGTGCTGGACACACAGGGCCCAATCAGCCCCAGCATTTT
TRBJ2-1 TRBD2 TRBV20-1 few 14 CSARSLAVYNEQFF TGCAGTGCCAGATCACTAGCGGTATACAATGAGCAGTTCTTC
TRBJ2-1 NA TRBV4-2 NA 13 CASSQAYEDEQFF TGTGCCAGCAGCCAAGCCTACGAGGATGAGCAGTTCTTC
TRBJ2-7 NA TRBV7-2 once 12 CASSLDRHTQYF TGTGCCAGCAGCTTAGACAGGCATACCCAGTACTTC
TRBJ2-3 NA TRBV11-3 NA 17 CASSQGRGPVNTDTQYF TGTGCCAGCAGCCAAGGACGAGGGCCGGTTAACACAGATACGCAGTATTTT
TRBJ2-1 NA TRBV20-1 NA 14 CSAADGVTYNEQFF TGCAGTGCTGCCGATGGGGTAACGTACAATGAGCAGTTCTTC
TRBJ2-7 NA TRBV7-2 few 11 CASSLDREQYF TGTGCCAGCAGCTTAGATCGGGAGCAGTACTTC
TRBJ1-1 NA TRBV4-1 few 15 CASSPEGELNTEAFF TGCGCCAGCAGCCCCGAGGGAGAGTTGAACACTGAAGCTTTCTTT
TRBJ2-5 NA TRBV5-1 NA 14 CASSLDRVRESQYF TGCGCCAGCAGCTTGGACAGGGTGAGGGAGAGCCAGTACTTC
TRBJ2-3 NA TRBV12-3/TRBV12-4 NA 14 CASSTSTSTDTQYF TGTGCCAGCAGCACCTCCACTAGCACAGATACGCAGTATTTT
TRBJ2-1 TRBD2 TRBV9 few 14 CASSVGSGGNEQFF TGTGCCAGCAGCGTAGGTAGCGGGGGAAATGAGCAGTTCTTC
TRBJ1-6 TRBD1 TRBV12-3/TRBV12-4 NA 15 CASSTQGARNSPLHF TGTGCCAGCAGTACCCAGGGGGCCCGTAATTCACCCCTCCACTTT
TRBJ2-4 TRBD1 TRBV27 NA 16 CASRPIYRGRKNIQYF TGTGCCAGCAGACCTATTTACAGGGGGCGTAAAAACATTCAGTACTTC
TRBJ1-1 NA TRBV20-1 NA 12 CSARTADTEAFF TGCAGTGCTAGGACGGCGGACACTGAAGCTTTCTTT
TRBJ2-1 TRBD2 TRBV29-1 NA 14 CSVRSSGLGGEQFF TGCAGCGTTCGGTCTAGCGGTTTAGGAGGAGAGCAGTTCTTC
TRBJ1-2 NA TRBV3-1 NA 14 CASSQGSFNYGYTF TGTGCCAGCAGCCAAGGTAGTTTTAACTATGGCTACACCTTC
TRBJ2-6 NA TRBV11-2 NA 13 CASSPSWPNVLTF TGTGCCAGCAGTCCCTCGTGGCCCAACGTCCTGACTTTC
TRBJ2-3 NA TRBV5-1 NA 17 CASSLALWQAITDTQYF TGCGCCAGCAGCTTGGCCCTATGGCAGGCTATCACAGATACGCAGTATTTT
TRBJ2-7 NA TRBV7-2 many 14 CASSLGLRMYEQYF TGTGCCAGCAGCTTGGGCCTTCGGATGTACGAGCAGTACTTC
TRBJ2-1 NA TRBV20-1 NA 12 CSARGGFNEQFF TGCAGTGCTAGAGGGGGGTTCAATGAGCAGTTCTTC
TRBJ1-5 NA TRBV20-1 once 13 CSAGGQGTQPQHF TGCAGTGCTGGGGGGCAGGGGACTCAGCCCCAGCATTTT
TRBJ2-3 NA TRBV7-3 NA 15 CASSPTPPSTDTQYF TGTGCCAGCAGCCCGACTCCTCCTAGCACAGATACGCAGTATTTT
TRBJ1-1 NA TRBV21-1 NA 15 CASSNPGQWNTEAFF TGTGCCAGCAGCAATCCCGGTCAGTGGAACACTGAAGCTTTCTTT
TRBJ2-5 NA TRBV15 NA 14 CATSRDLGQEEQYF TGTGCCACCAGCAGAGATCTGGGGCAGGAGGAGCAGTACTTC
TRBJ2-1 NA TRBV4-2 NA 14 CASRKEGSYNEQFF TGTGCCAGTAGGAAAGAGGGCTCCTACAATGAGCAGTTCTTC
TRBJ2-7 TRBD1 TRBV20-1 few 12 CSADREAYEQYF TGCAGTGCTGACAGGGAAGCCTACGAGCAGTACTTC
TRBJ1-5 TRBD1 TRBV20-1 NA 15 CSAPADRGLNQPQHF TGCAGTGCCCCCGCCGACAGGGGGCTCAATCAGCCCCAGCATTTT
TRBJ1-6 NA TRBV20-1 NA 13 CSARGQLNSPLHF TGCAGTGCTCGTGGACAGCTAAATTCACCCCTCCACTTT
TRBJ1-6 NA TRBV7-9 NA 16 CASSFDRTDRNSPLHF TGTGCCAGCAGCTTTGATAGGACGGACCGAAATTCACCCCTCCACTTT
TRBJ2-5 NA TRBV21-1 few 17 CASSKARRESLVETQYF TGTGCCAGCAGCAAAGCCCGACGGGAGTCGCTGGTGGAGACCCAGTACTTC
TRBJ2-3 NA TRBV18 NA 14 CASSQDSSADTQYF TGTGCCAGCTCACAGGACAGTTCAGCAGATACGCAGTATTTT
TRBJ2-1 NA TRBV18 NA 15 CASSFRQSSYNEQFF TGTGCCAGCTCGTTCAGACAGAGCTCCTACAATGAGCAGTTCTTC
TRBJ2-5 NA TRBV18 NA 14 CAGSPAGTRETQYF TGTGCCGGCTCACCTGCGGGAACGCGGGAGACCCAGTACTTC
TRBJ2-7 TRBD2 TRBV2 few 14 CASIRDYQAYEQYF TGTGCCAGCATCCGGGACTACCAAGCTTACGAGCAGTACTTC
TRBJ2-1 NA TRBV27 NA 12 CASSLDGDEQFF TGTGCCAGCAGTTTGGATGGCGATGAGCAGTTCTTC
TRBJ2-7 NA TRBV5-5 few 13 CASSLNRDHEQYF TGTGCCAGCAGCTTGAACAGGGACCACGAGCAGTACTTC
TRBJ2-5 TRBD2 TRBV4-2 NA 16 CASSQESGGAGETQYF TGTGCCAGCAGCCAAGAGTCGGGGGGGGCTGGCGAGACCCAGTACTTC
TRBJ2-5 NA TRBV20-1 NA 13 CSANPGIQETQYF TGCAGTGCAAACCCAGGGATCCAAGAGACCCAGTACTTC
TRBJ1-5 TRBD1 TRBV6-2/TRBV6-3 NA 14 CASSLTTGDQPQHF TGTGCCAGCAGCCTCACAACAGGGGATCAGCCCCAGCATTTT
TRBJ2-3 NA TRBV4-2 NA 13 CASSQDGEDTQYF TGTGCCAGCAGCCAAGACGGCGAGGATACGCAGTATTTT
TRBJ2-3 NA TRBV27 NA 15 CASSLGGRVTDTQYF TGTGCCAGCAGTTTAGGGGGCCGGGTGACAGATACGCAGTATTTT
TRBJ2-7 NA TRBV19 NA 15 CASAETGTISYEQYF TGTGCCAGTGCCGAGACCGGCACTATTTCCTACGAGCAGTACTTC
TRBJ2-3 TRBD1 TRBV20-1 NA 15 CSAQWDRGISDTQYF TGCAGTGCTCAATGGGACAGGGGGATTTCAGATACGCAGTATTTT
TRBJ2-1 NA TRBV5-5 many 11 CASRFYDEQFF TGTGCCAGCAGATTCTACGATGAGCAGTTCTTC
TRBJ2-3 NA TRBV27 NA 15 CASSSQGRSTDTQYF TGTGCCAGCAGTTCCCAAGGGCGGAGCACAGATACGCAGTATTTT
TRBJ2-7 NA TRBV29-1 NA 11 CSVGQDNEQYF TGCAGCGTTGGGCAAGACAATGAGCAGTACTTC
TRBJ2-1 TRBD2 TRBV5-1 NA 15 CASSLRLAGANEQFF TGTGCCAGCAGCTTGCGACTAGCGGGAGCCAATGAGCAGTTCTTC
TRBJ1-2 TRBD1 TRBV7-2 NA 14 CASSSGQARKGYTF TGTGCCAGCAGCTCCGGACAGGCCAGGAAGGGCTACACCTTC
TRBJ2-1 NA TRBV27 NA 16 CASSRGDLITYNEQFF TGTGCCAGCTCCCGCGGGGACCTCATAACCTACAATGAGCAGTTCTTC
TRBJ1-1 NA TRBV6-4 NA 13 CASSETRGVGAFF TGTGCCAGCAGTGAAACCCGGGGAGTGGGGGCTTTCTTT
TRBJ2-7 NA TRBV7-9 few 15 CASSSTHRRPYEQYF TGTGCCAGCAGCTCGACCCACAGGCGCCCCTACGAGCAGTACTTC
TRBJ2-3 NA TRBV2 NA 15 CASRPEGGNTDTQYF TGTGCCAGCAGGCCTGAGGGGGGAAACACAGATACGCAGTATTTT
TRBJ2-7 NA TRBV20-1 few 15 CSAPPPRRSSYEQYF TGCAGTGCTCCGCCCCCTAGGCGGAGCTCCTACGAGCAGTACTTC
TRBJ2-7 TRBD2 TRBV6-2/TRBV6-3 NA 15 CASSPRGLAVYEQYF TGTGCCAGCAGCCCTCGCGGACTAGCGGTCTACGAGCAGTACTTC
TRBJ2-3 TRBD2 TRBV7-2 few 16 CASSLNRGGRADTQYF TGTGCCAGCAGCCTGAACCGGGGCGGGAGGGCAGATACGCAGTATTTT
TRBJ2-7 TRBD1 TRBV9 NA 15 CASSVRTGGLDEQYF TGTGCCAGCAGCGTAAGGACAGGGGGTTTAGACGAGCAGTACTTC